This T cell receptor (beta chain) was found in a study of graft-versus-host responses after intestinal transplantation. Findings and caveats of the study: GvH clones were identified in recipient marrow, with some first appearing in ileum or blood. Graft-donor T cell macrochimerism in patients accompanied high graft-versus-host to host-versus-graft clonal ratios in allografts.

V lost 7 bases and J 2 bases, leaving 17 bases between the germline ends. CDR1 and CDR2 from the germline V gene are MDHEN and SYDVKM. The length of the CDR3 is 15 residues. Assay: immunoSEQ multiplex PCR; the TCRdb copy retains only in-frame clones and omits some. The sample holds 50,000 to 80,000 clones, 85% to 95% seen once. A word on this clone: Its target is unknown.

The clonotype comes from a human donor who was the organ donor for an intestinal transplant. The sample consisted of unstimulated CD8+ T cells sorted from spleen or lymph node cells, taken before transplant. The chain is built from TRBV28 and TRBJ2-5, with TRBD2 as a possible D gene (6 bases). The CDR3 sequence: CASIKELGLQETQYF. The DNA for the CDR3 is TGTGCCAGCATCAAGGAACTGGGACTGCAAGAGACCCAGTACTTC.